The T cell receptor beta chain under discussion was sequenced for a study of OX40 agonist ivuxolimab in advanced cancers. This CDR3 has 14 residues. Between the trimmed V and J ends, which lost 3 bases and 1 base, there was a span of 8 bases. CDR1 is SGDLS, CDR2 YYNGEE, per germline. Measured with immunoSEQ multiplex PCR; TCRdb has only the in-frame clones, and not every one. The sample holds some 100,000 clones, 92% seen once. This sequence was found in an adult with an advanced solid tumor such as melanoma, head and neck, liver or kidney cancer. V gene TRBV9 combines with J gene TRBJ2-1; no firm D call. The sequences come from CD4+ or CD8+ T cells sorted from blood, collected in a trial of the OX40 agonist ivuxolimab. DNA of the CDR3: TGTGCCAGCAGCGGGGCGGCTTCCTACAATGAGCAGTTCTTC. Translated, it gives CASSGAASYNEQFF.